The 20 T cell receptor beta chains below were found in one sample sequenced in a study of early T cells in non-severe SARS-CoV-2 infection. TCRdb passed the 5' RACE reads through MiXCR, listing each CDR3 protein once. The profile covers more than 45,000 distinct CDR3 sequences, with roughly 8.4% appearing a single time and approximately 3.6% taken by the ten largest. Source material: whole blood. The source of these receptors is an adult who was a healthcare worker with PCR-confirmed SARS-CoV-2 infection or an uninfected control (not recorded which).

There are many counts of this clonotype. The chain recombines TRBV7-6 with TRBJ2-7, with D perhaps matching TRBD2 (6 bases). The ends were cut back, 0 bases at V and 5 bases at J, with 20 bases in the middle. CDR1 and CDR2 from the germline V gene are SGHVS and FNYEAQ. The CDR3 contains 17 residues. The DNA for the CDR3 is TGTGCCAGCAGCTTAGCGAGCGGTAGTGGACGGGGGAACGAGCAGTACTTC. Translation: CASSLASGSGRGNEQYF.

This clonotype was counted many times. J is TRBJ1-3 and V is TRBV7-8; D is perhaps TRBD1 (5 bases). Germline V gene lookup returns CDR1 SGHVS and CDR2 FQNEAQ. This CDR3 has 14 amino acids. Trimming took off 5 bases at V and 0 bases at J, with 8 bases between the two ends. The CDR3 is CASSHRGSGNTIYF. CDR3 DNA: TGTGCCAGCAGCCATAGGGGCTCTGGAAACACCATATATTTT.

The table lists this clonotype with many counts. The chain is built from TRBV12-3 or TRBV12-4 and TRBJ1-3, with unresolved D. There are 14 residues in the CDR3. V dropped 6 bases and J dropped 4 bases, with 13 bases sitting between them. CDR3 protein: CASRAGREGNTIYF. CDR3 DNA: TGTGCCAGCAGGGCCGGACGGGAGGGAAACACCATATATTTT.

There are many counts of this clonotype. The genes are TRBV4-1 and TRBJ2-1, with 14 bases identical to TRBD2. This CDR3 has 16 residues. V lost 4 bases and J lost 6; bases outside the gene matches: 5. The germline V gene has CDR1 MGHRA and CDR2 YSYEKL. The CDR3 sequence is CASSPQGTSGSNEQFF. DNA for the CDR3: TGCGCCAGCAGCCCCCAGGGGACTAGCGGGAGCAATGAGCAGTTCTTC.

This clonotype has ten or more counts. The chain combines TRBV29-1 with TRBJ2-2, with TRBD2 identical over 16 bases. This CDR3 contains 17 residues. CDR1 SQVTM and CDR2 ANQGSEA come from the germline V gene. Trimming took 6 bases from V and 4 from J; bases not matched to a gene: 8. DNA of the CDR3: TGCAGCGTGGGGGGACTAGCGGGAGGGCCGGGCACCGGGGAGCTGTTTTTT. Translated: CSVGGLAGGPGTGELFF.

In its sample, this clonotype was seen many times. The genes are TRBV7-2 and TRBJ2-3, with D hard to call. The CDR3 is 15 amino acids. Per the germline V gene, CDR1 is SGHTA and CDR2 is FQGNSA. V was clipped by 6 bases and J by 0 bases, with 13 bases between them. CDR3 DNA sequence: TGTGCCAGCAGTCGACCCCCACCAAGCACAGATACGCAGTATTTT. The encoded protein is CASSRPPPSTDTQYF.

In this sample, this clonotype turned up many times. The chain employs TRBV9 and TRBJ1-2; D may be TRBD1 (6 bases). Trimming left V 4 bases short and J 4 bases short, with 14 bases between. The germline gives CDR1 SGDLS, CDR2 YYNGEE. The CDR3 contains 14 residues. CDR3 region: CASSPGRGVYGYTF. In nucleotides, the CDR3 is TGTGCCAGCAGCCCCGGAAGGGGGGTCTATGGCTACACCTTC.

This clonotype was seen many times. The chain has TRBV15 and TRBJ1-1; no firm D call. The length of the CDR3 is 14 residues. Between the trimmed V and J ends, which lost 3 bases and 5 bases, there was a span of 13 bases. Looked up from germline, CDR1 is LNHNV and CDR2 is YYDKDF (reference sequence). CDR3 residues: CATSRDGRRTEAFF. For the CDR3, the DNA is TGTGCCACCAGCAGGGACGGGAGGCGGACTGAAGCTTTCTTT.

This clonotype was seen a handful of times. Written as DNA, the CDR3 is TGTGCCAGCTCACCCCGGGGAAGGACTGAAGCTTTCTTT. The encoded protein is CASSPRGRTEAFF. The V and J genes are TRBV18 and TRBJ1-1, with D uncertain. Germline CDR1 KGHSH, CDR2 LQKENI. The CDR3 is 13 amino acids. With 3 bases removed from V and 5 bases from J, the gap between germline ends came to 10 bases.

This clonotype has just a few counts. The gene calls are TRBV2 and TRBJ1-4; D ambiguous. Trimming took off 3 bases at V and 9 bases at J, with 8 bases between the two ends. CDR1 and CDR2 from the germline V gene are SNHLY and FYNNEI. The CDR3 has 12 residues. The CDR3 nucleotides are TGTGCCAGCAGTGAGACGGGGAAAAAACTGTTTTTT. Translation gives CASSETGKKLFF.

The rearrangement links TRBV7-2 to TRBJ2-4; no firm D call. V lost 6 bases, J lost 0 bases, and 24 bases lay in between. Per the germline V gene, CDR1 is SGHTA and CDR2 is FQGNSA. This CDR3 has 19 amino acids. CDR3 in DNA: TGTGCCAGCAGTTCCTTCATACTGGGCTCGATTCTAGCCAAAAACATTCAGTACTTC. It yields the protein CASSSFILGSILAKNIQYF.

This clonotype was recorded a few times. This chain connects TRBV7-8 to TRBJ2-4; TRBD1 matches at 8 bases. Looked up from germline, CDR1 is SGHVS and CDR2 is FQNEAQ. The CDR3 contains 14 residues. Losses at the gene ends were 5 bases for V and 9 bases for J; bases not matched to a gene: 9. CDR3: CASSPSRQGRIQYF. The CDR3 region has the DNA TGTGCCAGCAGCCCCTCCCGACAGGGGCGCATTCAGTACTTC.

The chain combines TRBV12-3 or TRBV12-4 with TRBJ2-1; 10 nucleotides align to TRBD1. Trimming removed 3 bases from V and 4 bases from J; junction bases left unmatched: 6. The CDR3 sequence is 16 residues long. CDR3 loop: CASSFPGQGFYNEQFF. The CDR3 nucleotides read TGTGCCAGCAGTTTCCCGGGACAGGGGTTTTACAATGAGCAGTTCTTC.

This clonotype was detected a few times. The CDR3 is CSARIPGERGYTF. The DNA for the CDR3 is TGCAGTGCTAGAATACCGGGAGAAAGGGGCTACACCTTC. This chain connects TRBV20-1 to TRBJ1-2; no clear D. This CDR3 spans 13 amino acids. With 2 bases removed from V and 8 bases from J, the gap between germline ends came to 15 bases. Germline V CDR1 and CDR2: DFQATT, SNEGSKA (reference sequence).

This clonotype came up once. A much larger clone lies a single base off, so this may be a read error. The conserved closing phenylalanine or tryptophan is absent in this CDR3, likely reflecting a read error. This sequence joins TRBV2 and TRBJ2-7; D uncertain. CDR3 length: 12 amino acids. With 6 bases removed from V and 6 bases from J, the gap between germline ends came to 12 bases. Germline V CDR1 and CDR2: SNHLY, FYNNEI. The CDR3 loop is CASRVLSGEQYY. Here the CDR3 DNA reads TGTGCCAGCAGGGTCCTTTCGGGCGAGCAGTACTAC.

The chain has TRBV29-1 and TRBJ1-1; D perhaps matches TRBD1 (6 bases). In germline, CDR1 is SQVTM, CDR2 ANQGSEA. V dropped 4 bases and J dropped 5 bases, with 11 bases sitting between them. CDR3 length: 12 amino acids. The CDR3 nucleotides are TGCAGCGTTGGCAGGGGCGGTACTGAAGCTTTCTTT. Its translation: CSVGRGGTEAFF.

Ten or more counts support this clonotype. The chain couples TRBV19 to TRBJ1-2, with D maybe TRBD1 (6 bases). Germline CDR1 and CDR2: LNHDA and SQIVND (reference sequence). The CDR3 sequence is 19 residues long. V was pared by 6 bases and J by 0 bases, with 26 bases between. The CDR3 is CASSLLGTPNEETNYGYTF. CDR3 in DNA: TGTGCCAGTAGCCTTCTGGGGACACCCAATGAGGAGACTAACTATGGCTACACCTTC.

This clonotype was counted at least ten times. The rearrangement joins TRBV5-5 to TRBJ1-2; no definite D call. The V and J ends lost 0 bases and 4 bases respectively, with 19 bases between them. The CDR3 has 17 residues. Germline values: CDR1 SGHKS, CDR2 YYEKEE (reference sequence). The CDR3 sequence is CASSLAEALTDLYGYTF. Written as DNA, the CDR3 is TGTGCCAGCAGCTTGGCCGAGGCTCTTACCGATCTCTATGGCTACACCTTC.

The table lists this clonotype with a few counts. CDR3 bases: TGTGCCAGCAGGCGGACAGTACAAGAGACCCAGTACTTC. This encodes CASRRTVQETQYF. The chain has TRBV11-2 and TRBJ2-5, with D possibly being TRBD1 (6 bases). V was shortened by 6 bases and J by 2 bases, with 10 bases between the two germline ends. The CDR3 is 13 amino acids. Per the germline V gene, CDR1 is SGHAT and CDR2 is FQNNGV. Together with reference TRBV11-2 and TRBJ2-5, the CDR3 gives the full variable domain: EAGVAQSPRYKIIEKRQSVAFWCNPISGHATLYWYQQILGQGPKLLIQFQNNGVVDDSQLPKDRFSAERLKGVDSTLKIQPAKLEDSAVYLCASRRTVQETQYFGPGTRLLVL.

CDR3 DNA sequence: TGTGCCAGCAGTTCTTCTGGGACAGCCGCATCCTACGAGCAGTACTTC. Its translation: CASSSSGTAASYEQYF. The chain uses TRBV12-3 or TRBV12-4 and TRBJ2-7, with TRBD1 identical over 7 bases. The CDR3 length is 16 residues. The V gene end was trimmed by 4 bases and the J gene end by 1 base; junction bases not matched to a gene: 10.